The rows below give T cell receptor beta chains drawn from one sample of a study of blood T cells in healthy people across ages. Using its own MiXCR run on the 5' RACE reads, TCRdb lists one record per CDR3 protein. In the table there are under 1,000,000 distinct CDR3 sequences, about 47% of which are singletons. What was sequenced was blood. The source is an elderly man in good health. Both conserved end residues are part of each CDR3. A D gene is named only where the DNA matches it firmly. Only some rows state a clone size, as once, few, many or a class for expanded clones.

abundance: few; j_gene: TRBJ1-4; d_gene: .; v_gene: TRBV12-3/TRBV12-4; CDR3nt: TGTGCCAGCAGTTTAGCCTGGACAGACCATGTAGAAAAACTGTTTTTT; CDR3aa: CASSLAWTDHVEKLFF
abundance: .; j_gene: TRBJ2-7; d_gene: .; v_gene: TRBV7-2; CDR3nt: TGTGCCAGCAGCTTAGCGGCTGGGAGGCAGTACTTC; CDR3aa: CASSLAAGRQYF
abundance: few; j_gene: TRBJ2-1; d_gene: TRBD1; v_gene: TRBV9; CDR3nt: TGTGCCAGTAGCCCCGGGGGACAGGGGGCCCACAATGAGCAGTTCTTC; CDR3aa: CASSPGGQGAHNEQFF
abundance: few; j_gene: TRBJ2-1; d_gene: TRBD2; v_gene: TRBV2; CDR3nt: TGTGCCAGCAGGCCCCAGCGGGAAGCTTACAATGAGCAGTTCTTC; CDR3aa: CASRPQREAYNEQFF
abundance: .; j_gene: TRBJ2-2; d_gene: TRBD2; v_gene: TRBV20-1; CDR3nt: TGCAGTGCTAGATCCGGACTAGCGGGACCCACCGGGGAGCTGTTTTTT; CDR3aa: CSARSGLAGPTGELFF
abundance: .; j_gene: TRBJ2-6; d_gene: .; v_gene: TRBV7-2; CDR3nt: TGTGCCAGCAGCGCGGGGACATACTCTGGGGCCAACGTCCTGACTTTC; CDR3aa: CASSAGTYSGANVLTF
abundance: .; j_gene: TRBJ1-5; d_gene: .; v_gene: TRBV6-2/TRBV6-3; CDR3nt: TGTGCCAGCAGTTACAGGGATATTCATCAGCCCCAGCATTTT; CDR3aa: CASSYRDIHQPQHF
abundance: many; j_gene: TRBJ2-1; d_gene: .; v_gene: TRBV7-8; CDR3nt: TGTGCCAGCAGCTCCGGAGGGGGACCCTACAATGAGCAGTTCTTC; CDR3aa: CASSSGGGPYNEQFF
abundance: .; j_gene: TRBJ2-1; d_gene: TRBD2; v_gene: TRBV5-1; CDR3nt: TGCGCCAGCAGCCTGTTGACTAGCCATGGGACTCGGGAGCAGTTCTTC; CDR3aa: CASSLLTSHGTREQFF
abundance: .; j_gene: TRBJ2-7; d_gene: .; v_gene: TRBV12-3/TRBV12-4; CDR3nt: TGTGCCAGCAGTTTAGCCCAAAGAATGGGGTACTACGAGCAGTACTTC; CDR3aa: CASSLAQRMGYYEQYF
abundance: .; j_gene: TRBJ2-7; d_gene: .; v_gene: TRBV5-1; CDR3nt: TGCGCCAGTAACGTGGACAGCTACGAGCAGTACTTC; CDR3aa: CASNVDSYEQYF
abundance: .; j_gene: TRBJ1-2; d_gene: .; v_gene: TRBV19; CDR3nt: TGTGCCAGTGGGGGGCCTGGCTACACCTTC; CDR3aa: CASGGPGYTF
abundance: few; j_gene: TRBJ1-2; d_gene: .; v_gene: TRBV5-1; CDR3nt: TGCGCCAGCAGCTTGGGGGGAAACAGGGTGGAGCATGGCTACACCTTC; CDR3aa: CASSLGGNRVEHGYTF
abundance: many; j_gene: TRBJ1-2; d_gene: .; v_gene: TRBV5-1; CDR3nt: TGCGCCAGCAGCTTGGAGGGAACCGGGACGGCCTATGGCTACACCTTC; CDR3aa: CASSLEGTGTAYGYTF
abundance: many; j_gene: TRBJ1-2; d_gene: .; v_gene: TRBV20-1; CDR3nt: TGCAGTGCTAGAGATCTCTATGGCTACACCTTC; CDR3aa: CSARDLYGYTF
abundance: .; j_gene: TRBJ1-2; d_gene: .; v_gene: TRBV29-1; CDR3nt: TGCAGCGTTGAAGGGCCGGGACTCCTCGGCTACACCTTC; CDR3aa: CSVEGPGLLGYTF
abundance: .; j_gene: TRBJ2-3; d_gene: TRBD2; v_gene: TRBV2; CDR3nt: TGTGCCAGTATCCTAGCGGCTTCTAGCACAGATACGCAGTATTTT; CDR3aa: CASILAASSTDTQYF
abundance: .; j_gene: TRBJ2-3; d_gene: TRBD2; v_gene: TRBV5-1; CDR3nt: TGCGCCAGCAGCTTGGTTGGACTAGGCCCAGACACGCAGTATTTT; CDR3aa: CASSLVGLGPDTQYF
abundance: .; j_gene: TRBJ2-7; d_gene: TRBD2; v_gene: TRBV29-1; CDR3nt: TGCAGCGTAGTCGTTAGCGGGGGGTTCGACGAGCAGTACTTC; CDR3aa: CSVVVSGGFDEQYF
abundance: .; j_gene: TRBJ2-5; d_gene: .; v_gene: TRBV12-3/TRBV12-4; CDR3nt: TGTGCCAGCAGTTTACAAGGGCCGGGGGAGACCCAGTACTTC; CDR3aa: CASSLQGPGETQYF
abundance: many; j_gene: TRBJ2-3; d_gene: TRBD2; v_gene: TRBV7-2; CDR3nt: TGTGCCAGCAGCCCAGCCCCTAGCGGTTTCACAGATACGCAGTATTTT; CDR3aa: CASSPAPSGFTDTQYF